The entry below gives a single T cell receptor (beta chain) sequence along with its context. This sample stems from a study of blood T cell repertoires in COVID-19. The CDR3 consists of 14 residues. The germline V gene encodes CDR1 LNHDA and CDR2 SQIVND (reference sequence). V lost 5 bases and J 0 bases, leaving 8 bases between the germline ends. Original data processing: How many nucleated cells were present was estimated from reference gene primer amplification. The protocol was immunoSEQ multiplex PCR, while the TCRdb copy is restricted to in-frame clones and leaves out a portion. From that table come the V and J calls and clone size; the DNA was used to work out D and trimming. The table includes 120,000 to 150,000 clones, approximately 89% detected once.

Material for sequencing was peripheral blood. The receptor comes from a human donor in a cohort sampled during active COVID-19. V gene TRBV19 combines with J gene TRBJ1-3; D ambiguous. The chain's CDR3 is CASSPSVSGNTIYF. In DNA, the CDR3 is TGTGCCAGTAGTCCCAGCGTCTCTGGAAACACCATATATTTT. Based on the CDR3 plus reference TRBV19 and TRBJ1-3, the full variable domain is DGGITQSPKYLFRKEGQNVTLSCEQNLNHDAMYWYRQDPGQGLRLIYYSQIVNDFQKGDIAEGYSVSREKKESFPLTVTSAQKNPTAFYLCASSPSVSGNTIYFGEGSWLTVV.